One sample yielded the 5 T cell receptor beta chains listed below, sequenced in a study of T cell repertoires in cytomegalovirus infection. TCRdb analysed the reads with MiXCR anew, one entry per CDR3 protein. This table holds hundreds of thousands of distinct CDR3 sequences, 20% to 25% found once. Sequenced input: CD8+ T cells from PBMCs. These receptors were taken from a human donor in good health (CMV status not recorded). Some clones in this sample may be carry-over from other donors' samples.

The rearrangement uses TRBV2 and TRBJ2-7, with 8 bases that match TRBD2. After removal of 11 bases from V and 0 bases from J, the junction contained 9 bases not matched to a gene. Germline V CDR1 and CDR2: SNHLY, FYNNEI. This CDR3 contains 14 residues. CDR3 nucleotides: TGTGCCTTTCGGGGGGGGGCCCGCTCCTACGAGCAGTACGTC. It codes for CAFRGGARSYEQYV.

This clonotype was recorded at least ten times. The rearrangement joins TRBV7-2 to TRBJ2-4, with D perhaps TRBD1 (6 bases). Germline CDR1 reads SGHTA; CDR2 reads FQGNSA. CDR3 length: 16 amino acids. V lost 2 bases and J 4 bases, leaving 15 bases between the germline ends. The CDR3 loop is CASSLIPAGEKNIQYF. The CDR3 region has the DNA TGTGCCAGCAGCTTAATCCCGGCAGGGGAGAAAAACATTCAGTACTTC.

This clonotype was observed many times. The chain uses TRBV7-2 and TRBJ2-5; 9 nucleotides match TRBD2. The CDR3 is made up of 12 amino acids. V was clipped by 3 bases and J by 11 bases; unmatched bases: 4. CDR1 is SGHTA and CDR2 is FQGNSA in the germline V gene. The CDR3 loop reads CASSFSGGYQYF. Here the CDR3 DNA reads TGTGCCAGCAGCTTCAGCGGGGGGTATCAGTACTTC.

The chain joins TRBV10-2 to TRBJ1-2; no reliable D call. The CDR3 runs to 13 residues. V was pared by 0 bases and J by 4 bases, with 6 bases between. Germline CDR1 and CDR2: WSHSY and SAAADI. The CDR3 sequence is CASSESTFYGYTF. The CDR3 DNA reads as TGCGCCAGCAGTGAGTCCACCTTCTATGGCTACACCTTC.

The rearrangement uses TRBV29-1 and TRBJ2-2; D not certain. The CDR3 length is 13 residues. The ends were cut back, 3 bases at V and 5 bases at J, with 10 bases in the middle. Germline CDR1 is SQVTM and CDR2 is ANQGSEA. CDR3 bases: TGCAGCGTTGACCACGACCTTACCGGGGAGCTGTTTTTT. Translating it yields CSVDHDLTGELFF.